This T cell receptor (beta chain) is drawn from a study of blood T cell repertoires in COVID-19. The overall study: Sites in the United States, Italy and Spain provided acute and convalescent COVID-19 samples. Sources were T cells, B-cell-depleted T cells, or PBMCs; the material itself was cDNA or gDNA.

Per the authors' pipeline: Amplifying reference gene primers gave estimates of nucleated cell counts. The protocol was immunoSEQ multiplex PCR, while the TCRdb copy is restricted to in-frame clones and leaves out a portion. V, J and clone size are those of that table, while D and trimming were read from the DNA. This sample has some 150,000 clones; 84% occur once, and the top ten carry roughly 34%. Germline V gene lookup returns CDR1 MDHEN and CDR2 SYDVKM. The ends were cut back, 3 bases at V and 9 bases at J, with 9 bases in the middle. The CDR3 consists of 12 residues. The clonotype originates from a human donor in a cohort sampled during active COVID-19. The sequencing input was peripheral blood. The V and J genes are TRBV28 and TRBJ2-1; no clear D gene. The DNA for the CDR3 is TGTGCCAGCAGTTTTCTGCGGTTTGAGCAGTTCTTC. Translation gives CASSFLRFEQFF.